This T cell receptor beta chain was recorded in a study of spatial heterogeneity in lung cancer. Germline values: CDR1 SGHTA, CDR2 FQGTGA. Trimming took off 0 bases at V and 6 bases at J, with 10 bases between the two ends. The CDR3 covers 14 residues. This clonotype was detected many times. TCRdb fed the 5' RACE reads into MiXCR, producing one record per CDR3 protein. The sample carries around 24,000 distinct CDR3 sequences, around 7% recorded once. Noted time point: sample taken at primary tumor resection. Whole RNA was taken from tumor, nontumor lung or frozen PBMC; it was then sequenced unsorted. The TCR comes from a male donor with early-stage non-small cell lung cancer. The source was PBMCs, collected at surgery. The chain joins TRBV7-3 to TRBJ2-3; maybe TRBD1 (6 bases). The chain's CDR3 is CASSLTGRGDTQYF. The CDR3 DNA sequence: TGTGCCAGCAGCTTAACAGGAAGGGGGGATACGCAGTATTTT.